The clone carrying this TCR beta chain came up a few times. Its antigen is still unknown. Via MiXCR, TCRdb re-called the reads, giving one row per CDR3 protein. The sample has 650,000 to 900,000 distinct CDR3 sequences, about 33% seen once; the top ten hold around 12%. The CDR3 contains 14 residues. The germline V gene encodes CDR1 MNHEY and CDR2 SVGAGI. V trimming: 5 bases; J trimming: 4 bases; junction bases outside the gene matches: 4. This entry belongs to a study of T cell repertoires in cytomegalovirus infection. On the study more broadly: CMV infection together with matching HLA type was indicated by public TCR beta signatures. Study-wide points: CMV-specific TCR beta clonotypes restricted by HLA-C were the ones dominating the ex vivo response.

The TCR comes from a human donor in good health (CMV status not recorded). Some clones in this sample may be carry-over from other donors' samples. V usage is TRBV6-5 and J usage is TRBJ1-5; 8 nucleotides align to TRBD1. This sample comprised cultured CD8+ T cells from PBMCs, obtained from culture after CMV antigen stimulation. The CDR3 loop reads CASSHRGSNQPQHF. The DNA of the CDR3 is TGTGCCAGCAGTCACAGGGGGTCAAATCAGCCCCAGCATTTT.